These 5 T cell receptor beta chains came from one sample sequenced in a study of chemoradiotherapy in HPV16-positive cancers. Only in-frame clones appear in the TCRdb table, and some are missing; sequencing was by immunoSEQ multiplex PCR. The sample has about 68,000 clones, 85% to 90% seen once; the top ten hold under 4.5%. The input for sequencing was blood, taken from a patient who underwent chemoradiotherapy. These receptors all stem from a human donor with HPV-associated anogenital cancer.

Concerning this clone: One end of the junction is discordant with germline, which a read error may explain. This sequence joins TRBV7-7 and TRBJ2-3, with a possible D match to TRBD2 (6 bases). CDR3 size: 17 residues. Germline V gives CDR1 SSHAT, CDR2 FNYEAQ (reference sequence). CDR3 sequence (DNA): TGTGCTAGCAGCTTAGGCCTTGGAGGGGATGGGACAGATACGCAGTATTTT. Its protein product is CASSLGLGGDGTDTQYF.

The chain joins TRBV6-6 to TRBJ1-4; D gene ambiguous. V was cut by 3 bases and J by 4 bases, with 3 bases left in between. Germline V gene lookup returns CDR1 MNHNY and CDR2 SVGAGI (reference sequence). The CDR3 extends over 12 amino acids. The CDR3 DNA sequence: TGTGCCAGCAGTTATAATAATGAAAAACTGTTTTTT. This codes for CASSYNNEKLFF.

The chain employs TRBV19 and TRBJ1-5, with D hard to call. Trimming shortened V by 6 bases and J by 1 base, and 16 bases separated the two germline ends. The CDR3 runs 16 residues. Germline loops: CDR1 LNHDA, CDR2 SQIVND (reference sequence). For the CDR3, the DNA is TGTGCCAGTAGCCCGACACCCCGGGGAAGCAATCAGCCCCAGCATTTT. It encodes CASSPTPRGSNQPQHF.

The sample holds one count of this clone. The gene calls are TRBV7-6 and TRBJ2-5; D perhaps matches TRBD2 (5 bases). V gave up 5 bases and J gave up 1 base, with 11 bases separating them. Germline V gene data show CDR1 as SGHVS and CDR2 as FNYEAQ. CDR3 length: 14 residues. CDR3 DNA sequence: TGTGCCAGCAGCCTCGGGAACAGCCAAGAGACCCAGTACTTC. Its translation: CASSLGNSQETQYF. Filled out from reference TRBV7-6 and TRBJ2-5, the complete variable domain reads GAGVSQSPRYKVTKRGQDVALRCDPISGHVSLYWYRQALGQGPEFLTYFNYEAQQDKSGLPNDRFSAERPEGSISTLTIQRTEQRDSAMYRCASSLGNSQETQYFGPGTRLLVL.

The V call is TRBV30, the J call TRBJ1-2; 11 bases fit TRBD1. Germline values: CDR1 GTSNPN, CDR2 SVGIG (reference sequence). The CDR3 spans 16 residues. J gave up 3 bases and V 3 bases, and 9 bases lay outside the gene matches. The CDR3 sequence is CAWSRDRGRGDYGYTF. The CDR3 nucleotides read TGTGCCTGGAGCCGGGACAGGGGGAGAGGGGACTATGGCTACACCTTC.